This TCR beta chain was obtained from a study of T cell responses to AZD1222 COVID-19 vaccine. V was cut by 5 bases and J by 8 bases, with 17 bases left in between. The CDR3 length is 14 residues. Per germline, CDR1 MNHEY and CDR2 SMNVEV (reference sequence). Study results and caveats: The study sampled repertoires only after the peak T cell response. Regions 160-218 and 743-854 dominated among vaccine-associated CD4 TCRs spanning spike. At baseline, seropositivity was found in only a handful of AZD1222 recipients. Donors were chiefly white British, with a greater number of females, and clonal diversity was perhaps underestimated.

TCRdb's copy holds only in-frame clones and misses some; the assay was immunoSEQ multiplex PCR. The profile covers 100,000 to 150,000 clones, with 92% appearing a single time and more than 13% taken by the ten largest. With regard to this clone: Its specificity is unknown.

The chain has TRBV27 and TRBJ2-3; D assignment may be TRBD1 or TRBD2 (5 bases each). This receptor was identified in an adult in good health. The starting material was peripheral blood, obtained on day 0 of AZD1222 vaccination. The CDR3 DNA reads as TGTGCCAGCAGTCCGCGACGGGACGTTTTTACGCAGTATTTT. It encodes CASSPRRDVFTQYF.